These 21 T cell receptor beta chains originate from one sample sequenced in a study of blood T cell repertoires in COVID-19. Produced via immunoSEQ multiplex PCR; TCRdb's table is partial and in-frame only. The sample shows some 160,000 clones, roughly 90% of them seen only once. Sequencing used peripheral blood. The source is a woman between 65 and 79 years old with acute or convalescent COVID-19.

The V gene is TRBV20-1, the J gene TRBJ1-2; unclear D gene. CDR1 is DFQATT and CDR2 is SNEGSKA in the germline V gene (reference sequence). There are 10 residues in the CDR3. The V end was cut by 3 bases, the J end by 5 bases, with 4 bases between. Here the CDR3 reads CSASYYGYTF. CDR3 DNA sequence: TGCAGTGCTAGTTATTATGGCTACACCTTC.

This clone has more than one count but fewer than ten. The CDR3 sequence is CASSLREETQYF. The CDR3 DNA sequence: TGTGCCAGCAGCTTACGGGAAGAGACCCAGTACTTC. This chain connects TRBV5-6 to TRBJ2-5; no reliable D call. This CDR3 region has 12 residues. Germline CDR1 SGHDT, CDR2 YYEEEE. V was cut by 2 bases and J by 3 bases, with 5 bases left in between.

The rearrangement joins TRBV30 to TRBJ2-2; D gene ambiguous. Germline V lookup: CDR1 GTSNPN, CDR2 SVGIG (reference sequence). The CDR3 runs 13 residues. Trimming took off 2 bases at V and 5 bases at J, with 9 bases between the two ends. CDR3 protein: CAWSRSRTGELFF. In nucleotides, the CDR3 is TGTGCCTGGAGTCGGTCACGGACCGGGGAGCTGTTTTTT. Full variable domain (remainder filled in from reference TRBV30 and TRBJ2-2): SQTIHQWPATLVQPVGSPLSLECTVEGTSNPNLYWYRQAAGRGLQLLFYSVGIGQISSEVPQNLSASRPQDRQFILSSKKLLLSDSGFYLCAWSRSRTGELFFGEGSRLTVL.

This rearrangement joins TRBV29-1 to TRBJ1-1; TRBD1 matches at 9 bases. CDR3 length equals 13 residues. Trimming at V came to 4 bases and at J to 3 bases, leaving 3 bases not matched to a gene. Per germline, CDR1 SQVTM and CDR2 ANQGSEA. The CDR3 loop is CSVVGQGDTEAFF. The CDR3 DNA follows: TGCAGCGTTGTGGGACAGGGAGACACTGAAGCTTTCTTT.

The chain recombines TRBV28 with TRBJ1-2; D is ambiguous. Germline loops: CDR1 MDHEN, CDR2 SYDVKM. The V gene lost 3 bases and the J gene lost 0 bases, with 5 bases spanning the gap. This CDR3 spans 13 amino acids. The CDR3 is CASSLRTNYGYTF. The CDR3 DNA sequence: TGTGCCAGCAGTTTGAGGACTAACTATGGCTACACCTTC.

The chain has TRBV6-6 and TRBJ1-5; maybe TRBD1 (6 bases). Germline V CDR1 and CDR2: MNHNY, SVGAGI (reference sequence). There are 15 residues in the CDR3. The germline V and J ends were trimmed by 1 base and 7 bases, with 14 bases remaining between them. In nucleotides, the CDR3 is TGTGCCAGCAGTTACTTAACAGGGTCTATCCAGCCCCAGCATTTT. Translation gives CASSYLTGSIQPQHF.

This clone was found a few times. Here the CDR3 DNA reads TGTGCCAGCAGTCCCACAGGGTACGGCACTGAAGCTTTCTTT. Its translation is CASSPTGYGTEAFF. The chain couples TRBV9 to TRBJ1-1; possible D gene TRBD1, 6 bases. The germline gives CDR1 SGDLS, CDR2 YYNGEE. This CDR3 spans 14 amino acids. V lost 5 bases to trimming and J lost 4 bases, with 15 bases between them.

The chain has TRBV6-2 or TRBV6-3 and TRBJ2-6, with 7 bases that match TRBD1. The V gene end was trimmed by 6 bases and the J gene end by 0 bases; junction bases not matched to a gene: 11. The CDR3 covers 18 residues. CDR1 MNHEY and CDR2 SVGEGT come from the germline V gene. The CDR3 DNA reads as TGTGCCAGCAGCCCCACAGGGGCCGGCGGCTCTGGGGCCAACGTCCTGACTTTC. As protein: CASSPTGAGGSGANVLTF.

The V call is TRBV30, the J call TRBJ1-1, with D unclear. Germline V gene data show CDR1 as GTSNPN and CDR2 as SVGIG (reference sequence). Trimming stripped 2 bases from V and 4 bases from J, with 11 bases between. The CDR3 covers 13 residues. CDR3 sequence (DNA): TGTGCCTGGAGTTCTAGACGGGGCACTGAAGCTTTCTTT. Translated: CAWSSRRGTEAFF.

The CDR3 loop is CASSLNSGDTQYF. The CDR3 DNA follows: TGTGCCAGCAGCTTAAATTCGGGAGATACGCAGTATTTT. The chain uses TRBV7-3 and TRBJ2-3; no clear D gene. Per germline, CDR1 SGHTA and CDR2 FQGTGA. Trimming took 1 base from V and 5 from J, leaving 7 bases between them. The CDR3 is 13 residues long.

The chain links TRBV13 to TRBJ2-5; TRBD1 might be the D (6 bases). Trimming left V 5 bases short and J 5 bases short, with 18 bases between. The germline CDR1 and CDR2 sequences are PRHDT and FYEKMQ (reference sequence). CDR3 length: 15 amino acids. CDR3 sequence reads: CASSPTGQGRETQYF. CDR3 DNA: TGTGCCAGCAGCCCCACAGGGCAGGGGCGGGAGACCCAGTACTTC.

This clone has just a few counts. The genes are TRBV27 and TRBJ2-2; D is unclear. This CDR3 contains 14 residues. The germline V gene has CDR1 MNHEY and CDR2 SMNVEV (reference sequence). Trimming took 2 bases from V and 2 from J, leaving 6 bases between them. The DNA for the CDR3 is TGTGCCAGCAGTTTAGGAGTAAACACCGGGGAGCTGTTTTTT. Amino acid sequence: CASSLGVNTGELFF.

A note on this clone: In the same sample, other DNA sequences code for this CDR3. The chain links TRBV5-4 to TRBJ2-1; D possibly corresponds to TRBD2 (6 bases). Germline values: CDR1 SGHNT, CDR2 YYREEE (reference sequence). This CDR3 has 13 amino acids. Trimming took 4 bases from V and 4 from J, leaving 9 bases between them. In DNA form, the CDR3 reads TGTGCCAGCAGCCCGGGAGAGTACAATGAGCAGTTCTTC. The encoded protein is CASSPGEYNEQFF. Based on the CDR3 plus reference TRBV5-4 and TRBJ2-1, the full variable domain is ETGVTQSPTHLIKTRGQQVTLRCSSQSGHNTVSWYQQALGQGPQFIFQYYREEENGRGNFPPRFSGLQFPNYSSELNVNALELDDSALYLCASSPGEYNEQFFGPGTRLTVL.

CDR3 loop: CASSEGGMNTEAFF. The CDR3 DNA is TGTGCCAGCAGTGAAGGAGGGATGAACACTGAAGCTTTCTTT. The gene calls are TRBV6-1 and TRBJ1-1; unclear D gene. This CDR3 is built from 14 residues. Trimming pared 1 base from V and 0 bases from J, leaving 6 bases between. CDR1 and CDR2 (germline): MNHNS, SASEGT.

CDR3: CASSTRDRMNTEAFF. The CDR3, as DNA: TGTGCCAGCAGCACCAGGGACAGGATGAACACTGAAGCTTTCTTT. The chain combines TRBV5-5 with TRBJ1-1, with 8 bases fitting TRBD1. CDR3 length: 15 amino acids. Germline V gene sequence: CDR1 SGHKS, CDR2 YYEKEE (reference sequence). J lost 0 bases, V lost 4 bases, and 5 bases had no gene match.

This chain joins TRBV5-8 and TRBJ1-3, with TRBD1 matching 7 bases. Per the germline V gene, CDR1 is SGHTS and CDR2 is YDEGEE. V shed 4 bases, J shed 2 bases, and the junction held 6 bases outside the gene matches. This CDR3 has 15 residues. The CDR3 is CASSANRGAGNTIYF. As DNA, the CDR3 is TGTGCCAGCAGCGCAAACAGGGGAGCTGGAAACACCATATATTTT.

A few counts support this clone. The chain carries TRBV6-5 and TRBJ2-7, with TRBD2 as a possible D gene (6 bases). V dropped 6 bases and J dropped 6 bases, with 9 bases sitting between them. The CDR3 has 11 amino acids. The V gene's germline CDR1 is MNHEY and CDR2 SVGAGI. The CDR3 reads CASRGGSEQYF. For the CDR3, the DNA is TGTGCCAGCAGGGGAGGAAGCGAGCAGTACTTC.

This chain joins TRBV3-1 (or the pseudogene TRBV3-2) and TRBJ1-2; weak D call: TRBD1 (6 bases). The V gene's germline CDR1 is LGHDT and CDR2 YNNKEL (reference sequence). CDR3 size: 18 residues. Trimming took off 1 base at V and 0 bases at J, with 18 bases between the two ends. The CDR3 bases are TGTGCCAGCAGCCAAGCATTGCAGGGGCCAAAGACTAACTATGGCTACACCTTC. Translated, it gives CASSQALQGPKTNYGYTF.

The chain links TRBV5-1 to TRBJ2-7; the D gene is possibly TRBD1 (6 bases). From germline, CDR1 is SGHRS and CDR2 YFSETQ. The CDR3 is 15 amino acids. Between the trimmed V and J ends, which lost 0 bases and 3 bases, there was a span of 13 bases. CDR3 region: CASSLEGHPNYEQYF. In DNA, the CDR3 is TGCGCCAGCAGCTTGGAGGGACACCCCAACTACGAGCAGTACTTC.

This clone was picked up a small number of times. The CDR3: CAWAVSSYNEQFF. The CDR3 nucleotides read TGTGCCTGGGCCGTTAGCTCCTACAATGAGCAGTTCTTC. V and J are TRBV30 and TRBJ2-1; D ambiguous. This CDR3 comprises 13 residues. The germline gives CDR1 GTSNPN, CDR2 SVGIG (reference sequence). Trimming took 5 bases from V and 0 from J, leaving 8 bases between them.

The V call is TRBV2, the J call TRBJ2-1; 7 nucleotides align to TRBD2. The CDR3 totals 11 residues. The germline V gene has CDR1 SNHLY and CDR2 FYNNEI. V dropped 6 bases and J dropped 13; count of bases not matched to a gene: 6. Written as DNA, the CDR3 is TGTGCCAGCAGCGGTCGGGAGGCCCAGTTCTTC. Translated, it gives CASSGREAQFF.